These 10 T cell receptor beta chains share one sample of origin, sequenced in a study of cytomegalovirus exposure and HLA in healthy donors. Amplification used 60 Vbeta primers and 13 Jbeta primers. Profiled with immunoSEQ multiplex PCR; TCRdb holds only in-frame clones, not every one. The repertoire holds 180,000 or so clones, less than 90% seen once, with 1.3% to 1.5% in the top ten. Sequences were obtained from PBMCs. All receptors come from a girl aged 10 to 17 in good health and CMV-seropositive.

The rearrangement joins TRBV25-1 to TRBJ2-4; a weak D match, TRBD1 (5 bases). Deletions cut 4 bases from V and 0 bases from J, with 13 bases between. The germline V gene encodes CDR1 MGHDK and CDR2 SYGVNS. This CDR3 spans 16 amino acids. The CDR3 loop is CASSGSGHLAKNIQYF. The CDR3 DNA reads TGTGCCAGCAGTGGTTCTGGACACTTAGCCAAAAACATTCAGTACTTC.

In this sample, this clone turned up a few times. This chain links TRBV10-1 with TRBJ2-7, with D uncertain. The CDR3 length is 11 residues. The V and J ends lost 3 bases and 4 bases respectively, with 4 bases between them. Germline V gene data show CDR1 as WNHNN and CDR2 as SYGVQD (reference sequence). CDR3 in DNA: TGCGCCAGCAGTGACAGTTACGAGCAGTACTTC. Protein: CASSDSYEQYF.

For this clone: Other DNA sequences within the sample encode an identical CDR3. This sequence joins TRBV18 and TRBJ2-7; 9 bases match TRBD2. The CDR3 has 15 amino acids. Germline V lookup: CDR1 KGHSH, CDR2 LQKENI. J was trimmed by 1 base and V by 3 bases; bases with no gene match: 4. The CDR3 DNA sequence: TGTGCCAGCTCACCCGCGGGAGGGCCATCCTACGAGCAGTACTTC. Translating gives CASSPAGGPSYEQYF.

This clone was detected once. V is TRBV11-3 and J is TRBJ2-1, with D possibly TRBD1 on 6 matching bases. The germline CDR1 and CDR2 sequences are SGHNT and YENEEA. The V and J ends lost 5 bases and 0 bases respectively, with 14 bases between them. The CDR3 sequence is 16 residues long. The CDR3 DNA reads TGTGCCAGCAGCCCAGGGGCATTGAGCTCCTACAATGAGCAGTTCTTC. As protein: CASSPGALSSYNEQFF.

This clone has more than one count but fewer than ten. CDR3 sequence: CASSFSVGTDTQYF. The DNA of the CDR3 is TGTGCCAGCAGTTTTAGCGTAGGTACAGATACGCAGTATTTT. The rearrangement uses TRBV27 and TRBJ2-3; D is possibly TRBD2 (5 bases). The CDR3 extends over 14 amino acids. Germline V lookup: CDR1 MNHEY, CDR2 SMNVEV (reference sequence). Trimming cost V 3 bases and J 3 bases, with 10 bases left between them.

The chain combines TRBV18 with TRBJ1-5; D is ambiguous. Trimming stripped 4 bases from V and 4 bases from J, with 8 bases between. Germline lookup yields CDR1 KGHSH and CDR2 LQKENI. The CDR3 consists of 13 residues. In nucleotides, the CDR3 is TGTGCCAGCTCACAAACAGAAAATCAGCCCCAGCATTTT. Its translation: CASSQTENQPQHF.

Here the CDR3 DNA reads TGTGCCAGCAGCGCGAGCGGGTCTAGCACAGATACGCAGTATTTT. It yields the protein CASSASGSSTDTQYF. This chain connects TRBV7-9 to TRBJ2-3, with a tentative D call TRBD2 (6 bases). The V and J ends lost 5 bases and 0 bases respectively, with 12 bases between them. This CDR3 spans 15 amino acids. Germline values: CDR1 SEHNR, CDR2 FQNEAQ (reference sequence).

The chain carries TRBV30 and TRBJ2-2, with 10 bases matching TRBD2. The CDR3 runs 15 residues. V lost 2 bases, J lost 6 bases, and 6 bases stayed unmatched. Germline CDR1 and CDR2: GTSNPN and SVGIG (reference sequence). CDR3 in amino acids: CAWSWVAGGPGELFF. For the CDR3, the DNA is TGTGCCTGGAGTTGGGTAGCGGGAGGCCCCGGGGAGCTGTTTTTT.

This chain connects TRBV29-1 to TRBJ1-1, with a weak D call TRBD1 (6 bases). The CDR3 is made up of 14 amino acids. Germline assignment: CDR1 SQVTM and CDR2 ANQGSEA. V was trimmed by 8 bases and J by 0 bases, leaving 16 bases between them. In DNA form, the CDR3 reads TGCAGCACGATGACAGGCACAATGAACACTGAAGCTTTCTTT. Protein product: CSTMTGTMNTEAFF.

The chain has TRBV10-3 and TRBJ1-5; maybe TRBD1 (6 bases). The CDR3 spans 14 residues. Germline V gene lookup returns CDR1 ENHRY and CDR2 SYGVKD. Trimming took off 10 bases at V and 7 bases at J, with 20 bases between the two ends. The CDR3 protein is CATRLDREGQPQHF. Here the CDR3 DNA reads TGTGCCACCAGACTGGACAGAGAGGGCCAGCCCCAGCATTTT.